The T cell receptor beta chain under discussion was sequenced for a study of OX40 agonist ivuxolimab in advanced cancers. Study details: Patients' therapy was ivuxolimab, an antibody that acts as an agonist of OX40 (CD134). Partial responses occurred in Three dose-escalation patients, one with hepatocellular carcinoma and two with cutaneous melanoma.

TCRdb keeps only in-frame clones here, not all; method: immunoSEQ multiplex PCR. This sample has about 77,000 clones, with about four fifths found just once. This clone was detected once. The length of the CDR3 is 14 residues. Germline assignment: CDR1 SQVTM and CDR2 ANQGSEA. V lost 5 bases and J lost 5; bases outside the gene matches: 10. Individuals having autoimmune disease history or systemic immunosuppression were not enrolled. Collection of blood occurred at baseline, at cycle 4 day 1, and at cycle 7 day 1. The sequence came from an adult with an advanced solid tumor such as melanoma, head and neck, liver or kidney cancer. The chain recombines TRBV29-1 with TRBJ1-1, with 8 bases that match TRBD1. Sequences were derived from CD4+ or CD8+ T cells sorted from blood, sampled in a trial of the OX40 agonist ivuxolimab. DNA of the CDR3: TGCAGCGTTATCCGGACAGGGTTAGTAACTGAAGCTTTCTTT. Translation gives CSVIRTGLVTEAFF.